The clone carrying this T cell receptor beta chain was counted many times. The antigen remains undetermined. The sorted Tregs were CD4+CD25+CD127-/low cells. The CDR3 loop spans 12 amino acids. Germline-derived CDR1 and CDR2 are SQVTM and ANQGSEA. Trimming took off 4 bases at V and 7 bases at J, with 13 bases between the two ends. TCRdb passed the 5' RACE reads through MiXCR, listing each CDR3 protein once. The sample has tens of thousands of distinct CDR3 sequences; 20% to 25% are singletons. Overall study results and limits: Larger-cohort validation covered only one TCR beta V-J rearrangement.

This chain links TRBV29-1 with TRBJ2-5; no reliable D call. Sequences were obtained from Tregs sorted from blood. The TCR comes from a female donor with breast cancer. The CDR3 spells CSVVAARGTQYF. CDR3 DNA sequence: TGCAGCGTTGTGGCGGCCCGAGGGACCCAGTACTTC.